This T cell receptor (beta chain) was identified in a study of shared clonotypes between healthy human individuals. The data were produced by immunoSEQ multiplex PCR, yet TCRdb's version contains in-frame clones alone and is incomplete. The data contain about 730,000 clones, 72% of them singletons. Trimming left V 2 bases short and J 2 bases short, with 9 bases between. The CDR3 has 13 residues. Germline CDR1 reads GTSNPN; CDR2 reads SVGIG (reference sequence). V usage is TRBV30 and J usage is TRBJ1-1, with a weak D call TRBD1 (5 bases). Sequenced input: memory CD4+ T cells sorted from blood. Specified subset: CD45RA-negative fraction. The receptor comes from a woman under 40 in good health. Here the CDR3 reads CAWSRQLNTEAFF. CDR3 in DNA: TGTGCCTGGAGTAGACAGTTAAACACTGAAGCTTTCTTT.